This TCR beta chain was captured by sequencing in a study of blood T cell repertoires in COVID-19. V lost 0 bases to trimming and J lost 2 bases, with 11 bases between them. Germline V gene data show CDR1 as SGHVS and CDR2 as FNYEAQ. This CDR3 has 16 residues. As handled by the study authors: Amplifying reference gene primers gave estimates of nucleated cell counts. Assay used: immunoSEQ multiplex PCR; TCRdb lists only in-frame clones, some missing. V and J calls and clone size are those listed in that table; D and trimming were worked out from the DNA. In the table there are about 250,000 clones, 65% to 85% of which are singletons.

V is TRBV7-6 and J is TRBJ2-1; a possible D gene is TRBD2 (5 bases). The origin of this receptor is a man aged 35 to 55 with acute or convalescent COVID-19. Sequenced input: peripheral blood. The CDR3 DNA is TGTGCCAGCAGCTTAGCGGGCGGGCGCACCTACAATGAGCAGTTCTTC. This sequence encodes CASSLAGGRTYNEQFF. Combining the CDR3 with reference TRBV7-6 and TRBJ2-1 gives the whole variable domain GAGVSQSPRYKVTKRGQDVALRCDPISGHVSLYWYRQALGQGPEFLTYFNYEAQQDKSGLPNDRFSAERPEGSISTLTIQRTEQRDSAMYRCASSLAGGRTYNEQFFGPGTRLTVL.